The 24 T cell receptor beta chains below all came from one sample that was sequenced in a study of cytomegalovirus exposure and HLA in healthy donors. The PCR was carried out with 60 Vbeta primers and 13 Jbeta primers. Only in-frame clones appear in the TCRdb table, and some are missing; sequencing was by immunoSEQ multiplex PCR. Here the sample spans about 160,000 clones, just under 80% being singletons. Sequenced input: PBMCs. The source of these receptors is a man between 18 and 35 years old in good health and CMV-seropositive.

The V call is TRBV4-2, the J call TRBJ1-5; D remains ambiguous. Deletions cut 0 bases from V and 6 bases from J, with 12 bases between. Per germline, CDR1 LGHNA and CDR2 YNFKEQ. The CDR3 has 15 residues. The CDR3 DNA is TGTGCCAGCAGCCAAGATTGGGGAGTACGTCAGCCCCAGCATTTT. Residues: CASSQDWGVRQPQHF.

The CDR3 sequence: CASSSRLRYEQYF. CDR3 coding DNA: TGTGCCAGCAGTTCTCGCCTAAGATACGAGCAGTACTTC. The chain recombines TRBV27 with TRBJ2-7, with unresolved D. V lost 4 bases and J lost 4, with 11 bases in between. Germline V gives CDR1 MNHEY, CDR2 SMNVEV (reference sequence). The CDR3 loop spans 13 amino acids.

The V call is TRBV19, the J call TRBJ1-5; a weak D match, TRBD1 (5 bases). CDR3 size: 16 residues. The germline gives CDR1 LNHDA, CDR2 SQIVND (reference sequence). Trimming pared 5 bases from V and 1 base from J, leaving 15 bases between. As DNA, the CDR3 is TGTGCCAGTAGTCCACTACAAAGGGGCAGCAATCAGCCCCAGCATTTT. Its translation is CASSPLQRGSNQPQHF.

V and J are TRBV5-1 and TRBJ2-2; D perhaps matches TRBD2 (7 bases). CDR1 and CDR2 from the germline V gene are SGHRS and YFSETQ. V was cut by 0 bases and J by 7 bases, with 13 bases left in between. The CDR3 sequence is 15 residues long. The CDR3 nucleotides are TGCGCCAGCAGCTTGGAAGGGGGGGCCCGCGGGGAGCTGTTTTTT. Protein: CASSLEGGARGELFF. The variable domain in full, completed from reference TRBV5-1 and TRBJ2-2, reads KAGVTQTPRYLIKTRGQQVTLSCSPISGHRSVSWYQQTPGQGLQFLFEYFSETQRNKGNFPGRFSGRQFSNSRSEMNVSTLELGDSALYLCASSLEGGARGELFFGEGSRLTVL.

This chain links TRBV14 with TRBJ1-2; no firm D call. The CDR3 consists of 15 residues. V lost 1 base and J 4 bases, leaving 13 bases between the germline ends. CDR1 is SGHDN, CDR2 FVKESK, per germline. The CDR3 loop reads CASSQGPAGFYGYTF. In DNA, the CDR3 is TGTGCCAGCAGCCAAGGCCCCGCAGGTTTCTATGGCTACACCTTC.

V gene TRBV9 combines with J gene TRBJ2-5, with 9 bases matching TRBD2. This CDR3 contains 15 residues. V lost 1 base and J lost 2; bases outside the gene matches: 3. The germline V gene encodes CDR1 SGDLS and CDR2 YYNGEE. DNA for the CDR3: TGTGCCAGCAGCGTAACAGCGGGAGGACAAGAGACCCAGTACTTC. This sequence encodes CASSVTAGGQETQYF. Supplemented by reference TRBV9 and TRBJ2-5, the full variable domain reads DSGVTQTPKHLITATGQRVTLRCSPRSGDLSVYWYQQSLDQGLQFLIQYYNGEERAKGNILERFSAQQFPDLHSELNLSSLELGDSALYFCASSVTAGGQETQYFGPGTRLLVL.

The rearrangement joins TRBV6-5 to TRBJ2-7, with D unresolved. The CDR3 sequence is 15 residues long. V was trimmed by 0 bases and J by 1 base, leaving 10 bases between them. CDR1 is MNHEY and CDR2 is SVGAGI in the germline V gene. CDR3 in amino acids: CASSYSSQWSYEQYF. The CDR3 DNA is TGTGCCAGCAGTTACTCGTCCCAGTGGTCCTACGAGCAGTACTTC.

The rearrangement uses TRBV5-1 and TRBJ2-5; D call uncertain. The J call could be wrong; TRBJ2-7 is a better fit for the DNA end. Per germline, CDR1 SGHRS and CDR2 YFSETQ. CDR3 length equals 15 residues. In DNA, the CDR3 is TGCGCCAGCGCCCTGACCCCTGGGCAGCCCTACGAGCAGTACTTC. Translated, it gives CASALTPGQPYEQYF.

This clone showed up just a few times. CDR3: CASSRTSGSLQETQYF. The CDR3 DNA sequence: TGTGCCAGTAGTCGGACTAGCGGGAGCCTCCAAGAGACCCAGTACTTC. The rearrangement links TRBV19 to TRBJ2-5, with 13 bases that match TRBD2. V shed 5 bases and J 1 base; nucleotides not matched to a gene: 4. The CDR3 length is 16 residues. CDR1 LNHDA and CDR2 SQIVND come from the germline V gene (reference sequence). The whole variable domain, remainder taken from reference TRBV19 and TRBJ2-5, is DGGITQSPKYLFRKEGQNVTLSCEQNLNHDAMYWYRQDPGQGLRLIYYSQIVNDFQKGDIAEGYSVSREKKESFPLTVTSAQKNPTAFYLCASSRTSGSLQETQYFGPGTRLLVL.

This clone occurred a few times. The CDR3 DNA reads as TGTGCCAGCAGCAGGACTAGCAGGACGTACGAGCAGTACTTC. Encoded protein: CASSRTSRTYEQYF. The chain has TRBV6-5 and TRBJ2-7; 8 bases agree with TRBD2. Germline loops: CDR1 MNHEY, CDR2 SVGAGI. Unmatched junction bases numbered 8, after V lost 6 bases and J lost 4 bases. CDR3 size: 14 residues.

This chain links TRBV6-6 with TRBJ2-5, with 9 bases identical to TRBD1. The CDR3 consists of 16 residues. J lost 5 bases, V lost 5 bases, and 12 bases had no gene match. CDR1 is MNHNY and CDR2 is SVGAGI in the germline V gene (reference sequence). CDR3 DNA sequence: TGTGCCAGCAGTGGCCCCTTTTTTGGGACAGGGGAGACCCAGTACTTC. It specifies CASSGPFFGTGETQYF.

The J gene is TRBJ2-7, the V gene TRBV4-1; 9 positions agree with TRBD2. The CDR3 has 15 residues. Trimming took 5 bases from V and 0 from J; bases not matched to a gene: 5. From germline, CDR1 is MGHRA and CDR2 YSYEKL. The DNA for the CDR3 is TGCGCCAGCAGCGCCCTAGCGGGGTACTCCTACGAGCAGTACTTC. Protein product: CASSALAGYSYEQYF.

J is TRBJ2-7 and V is TRBV10-1; 9 bases fit TRBD1. J lost 5 bases, V lost 6 bases, and 23 bases had no gene match. Germline CDR1 reads WNHNN; CDR2 reads SYGVQD (reference sequence). The CDR3 contains 19 residues. The CDR3: CASSFPLSSSRDRDHEQYF. The CDR3 bases are TGCGCCAGCAGCTTCCCTCTATCTTCTAGCCGGGACAGGGATCACGAGCAGTACTTC.

The V call is TRBV19, the J call TRBJ1-1; 7 nucleotides line up with TRBD1. Germline CDR1 reads LNHDA; CDR2 reads SQIVND (reference sequence). Unmatched junction bases numbered 7, after V lost 7 bases and J lost 2 bases. The CDR3 spans 14 residues. The CDR3: CASNWGQINTEAFF. In nucleotides, the CDR3 is TGTGCCAGTAATTGGGGACAGATTAACACTGAAGCTTTCTTT.

This clone has more than one count but fewer than ten. The CDR3 here is CASSWGQGGGNVLTF. The CDR3, as DNA: TGTGCCAGTAGCTGGGGACAGGGGGGAGGCAACGTCCTGACTTTC. J is TRBJ2-6 and V is TRBV19, with TRBD1 matching over 11 bases. Germline V gene sequence: CDR1 LNHDA, CDR2 SQIVND (reference sequence). Trimming removed 6 bases from V and 9 bases from J; junction bases left unmatched: 7. The CDR3 length is 15 residues.

V gene TRBV4-1 combines with J gene TRBJ1-1; 7 positions match TRBD1. The CDR3 extends over 15 amino acids. Trimming took 0 bases from V and 8 from J; bases not matched to a gene: 9. The germline gives CDR1 MGHRA, CDR2 YSYEKL. DNA for the CDR3: TGCGCCAGCAGCCAAGATGCAGGGACAGTCTACGAAGCTTTCTTT. It yields the protein CASSQDAGTVYEAFF.

The chain joins TRBV5-4 to TRBJ2-1; 9 positions match TRBD1. Per germline, CDR1 SGHNT and CDR2 YYREEE (reference sequence). Losses at the gene ends were 3 bases for V and 11 bases for J; bases not matched to a gene: 9. The CDR3 has 14 residues. The CDR3 DNA reads TGTGCCAGCAGCTCGATTACAGGGGGCCCTAAGCAGTTCTTC. It is translated as CASSSITGGPKQFF.

The V call is TRBV19, the J call TRBJ2-1, with D tentatively TRBD2 (5 bases). The V and J ends lost 3 bases and 10 bases respectively, with 25 bases between them. The CDR3 has 17 amino acids. From germline, CDR1 is LNHDA and CDR2 SQIVND (reference sequence). CDR3 bases: TGTGCCAGTAGTATCGCTGAAGGTGGGAGCATCTTCAAAGAGCAGTTCTTC. Translation gives CASSIAEGGSIFKEQFF.

The chain links TRBV19 to TRBJ2-7; D possibly corresponds to TRBD1 (6 bases). The CDR3 runs 15 residues. V was pared by 1 base and J by 2 bases, with 12 bases between. CDR1 and CDR2 (germline): LNHDA, SQIVND (reference sequence). CDR3 in amino acids: CASSIAGEGTYEQYF. In DNA form, the CDR3 reads TGTGCCAGTAGTATAGCAGGGGAAGGCACCTACGAGCAGTACTTC.

This chain links TRBV28 with TRBJ1-1, with D tentatively TRBD1 (6 bases). Germline V CDR1 and CDR2: MDHEN, SYDVKM. V dropped 6 bases and J dropped 1 base, with 21 bases sitting between them. CDR3 length equals 17 residues. Written as DNA, the CDR3 is TGTGCCAGCAGCCGACGAGCCTCAGGGGACCAGAACACTGAAGCTTTCTTT. It is translated as CASSRRASGDQNTEAFF. The full variable domain, in which reference TRBV28 and TRBJ1-1 provide the parts outside the CDR3, is DVKVTQSSRYLVKRTGEKVFLECVQDMDHENMFWYRQDPGLGLRLIYFSYDVKMKEKGDIPEGYSVSREKKERFSLILESASTNQTSMYLCASSRRASGDQNTEAFFGQGTRLTVV.

This chain joins TRBV10-2 and TRBJ2-7, with D possibly matching TRBD2 (7 bases). Looked up from germline, CDR1 is WSHSY and CDR2 is SAAADI. Trimming left V 3 bases short and J 4 bases short, with 13 bases between. The CDR3 loop spans 14 amino acids. The CDR3 protein is CASSEGGAQYEQYF. In DNA, the CDR3 is TGCGCCAGCAGTGAAGGGGGGGCGCAGTACGAGCAGTACTTC.

V and J are TRBV5-4 and TRBJ2-3, with D tentatively TRBD2 (5 bases). The CDR3 has 15 residues. Trimming shortened V by 1 base and J by 3 bases, and 12 bases separated the two germline ends. Germline V gene data show CDR1 as SGHNT and CDR2 as YYREEE (reference sequence). CDR3 nucleotide sequence: TGTGCCAGCAGCTTGAATGAGCGAGGGACAGATACGCAGTATTTT. The encoded protein is CASSLNERGTDTQYF.

This clone came up once. The V gene is TRBV11-1, the J gene TRBJ2-3; 7 bases are a match to TRBD1. Per the germline V gene, CDR1 is SGHAT and CDR2 is FQDESV (reference sequence). The CDR3 contains 14 residues. Trimming removed 6 bases from V and 5 bases from J; junction bases left unmatched: 8. CDR3 loop: CASSPDRAGDTQYF. CDR3 nucleotides: TGTGCCAGCAGTCCAGACAGGGCGGGAGATACGCAGTATTTT.

The chain joins TRBV6-5 to TRBJ1-2; D gene unclear. Germline CDR1 reads MNHEY; CDR2 reads SVGAGI. The V end was cut by 4 bases, the J end by 8 bases, with 8 bases between. The CDR3 totals 11 residues. The DNA for the CDR3 is TGTGCCAGCAGTTCCCGAAGCGGCTACACCTTC. This encodes CASSSRSGYTF.